This T cell receptor beta chain came from a study of graft-versus-host responses after intestinal transplantation. Overall study: Transplants were multivisceral, liver-intestinal, or isolated intestinal. Once they had received anti-thymocyte globulin induction, all recipients took tacrolimus and steroids for about 3 years.

Study conclusions and caveats: GvH clones were identified in recipient marrow, with some first appearing in ileum or blood. The highest levels of circulating GvH clones went along with early declines in HvG clones after transplant.

Only in-frame clones appear in the TCRdb table, and some are missing; sequencing was by immunoSEQ multiplex PCR. The sample includes under 150,000 clones, around 96% of them seen just once. A word on this clone: Its target is not known.

Trimming stripped 5 bases from V and 1 base from J, with 17 bases between. Per the germline V gene, CDR1 is LNHDA and CDR2 is SQIVND (reference sequence). This CDR3 has 16 residues. The receptor was isolated from a human donor who received an intestinal transplant. The sequences come from unstimulated CD8+ T cells sorted from spleen or lymph node cells, collected before intestinal transplant. The chain joins TRBV19 to TRBJ1-1, with unresolved D. The CDR3, as DNA: TGTGCCAGTAGTCCCCCGAATCCGGGATGGAACACTGAAGCTTTCTTT. This sequence encodes CASSPPNPGWNTEAFF.